Listed below are T cell receptor beta chains from one sample, sequenced in a study of blood T cell repertoires in COVID-19. Assay used: immunoSEQ multiplex PCR; TCRdb lists only in-frame clones, some missing. The sample includes 140,000 to 150,000 clones, about 87% seen only once; the top ten take 1.5% to 2%. The sample was peripheral blood. These receptors were collected from a woman between 50 and 59 years old with acute or convalescent COVID-19. CDR3s include the opening cysteine and the closing phenylalanine or tryptophan. The order of the fields is J gene, D gene, V gene, CDR3 length, clone size, CDR3 DNA, CDR3 protein. The D gene is left open where the match is weak. Size is stated for part of the rows, as once, few or many counts, or as a class when the clone is expanded.

>TRBJ1-2|.|TRBV7-9|12|.
TGTGCCGGAACCGACAGCCTGGGTGGCTACACCTTC
CAGTDSLGGYTF
>TRBJ2-7|.|TRBV27|15|once
TGTGCCAGCAGTTTATCTTGGGACTGGGGTGACGAGCAGTACTTC
CASSLSWDWGDEQYF
>TRBJ1-2|.|TRBV6-5|12|.
TGTGCCAGCAGTTCCAGGGCAGGAGGCTACACCTTC
CASSSRAGGYTF
>TRBJ2-7|.|TRBV7-9|17|.
TGTGCCAGCAGCCCGGAGAGGACAGTTCAGATCCTCCGCGAGCAGTACTTC
CASSPERTVQILREQYF
>TRBJ2-1|TRBD2|TRBV18|17|.
TGTGCCAGCTCGCCGGCGAGCGGGAGTACGTCCTACAATGAGCAGTTCTTC
CASSPASGSTSYNEQFF
>TRBJ1-2|.|TRBV20-1|11|.
TGCAGTGCTAGCAGGGTCGGTGGCTACACCTTC
CSASRVGGYTF
>TRBJ2-1|TRBD2|TRBV19|15|.
TGTGCCAGTAGTAAGCGGGGGGGCTCCTACAATGAGCAGTTCTTC
CASSKRGGSYNEQFF
>TRBJ2-7|TRBD2|TRBV19|15|.
TGTGCCAGTAGAGAAAGGACTAGCGGTTCCTACGAGCAGTACTTC
CASRERTSGSYEQYF
>TRBJ2-5|.|TRBV7-3|15|once
TGTGCCAGCAGCTTTAATGGGGGCGCGAAAGAGACCCAGTACTTC
CASSFNGGAKETQYF
>TRBJ2-1|TRBD1|TRBV5-5|15|.
TGTGCCAGCAGCAAGGGACAGGGGCCGTTCAATGAGCAGTTCTTC
CASSKGQGPFNEQFF
>TRBJ1-5|TRBD1|TRBV6-5|14|.
TGTGCCAGCAGCCTGAGACAGGGTAGGCAGCCCCAGCATTTT
CASSLRQGRQPQHF
>TRBJ1-6|.|TRBV19|14|.
TGTGCCAGTAGTATCCGACTGTACAATTCACCCCTCCACTTT
CASSIRLYNSPLHF
>TRBJ2-2|.|TRBV10-3|13|.
TGTGCCATCAGTATAGTCTCGCCCGGGGAGCTGTTTTTT
CAISIVSPGELFF
>TRBJ2-1|.|TRBV19|13|.
TGTGCCAGTAATCCCGACTGGTCCAATGAGCAGTTCTTC
CASNPDWSNEQFF
>TRBJ1-4|.|TRBV5-1|14|.
TGCGCCAGCAGCTGGGACTCAACTAATGAAAAACTGTTTTTT
CASSWDSTNEKLFF
>TRBJ1-4|TRBD1|TRBV27|14|.
TGTGCCAGCAGGGGGACAGGCGGTAATGAAAAACTGTTTTTT
CASRGTGGNEKLFF
>TRBJ2-5|.|TRBV7-7|16|once
TGTGCTAGCAGCTTAGGAAGACAGGTTGGGGGAGAGACCCAGTACTTC
CASSLGRQVGGETQYF
>TRBJ1-5|.|TRBV21-1|16|.
TGTGCCAGCAGCATGAACCGGGACAGGGGGGGACAGCCCCAGCATTTT
CASSMNRDRGGQPQHF
>TRBJ1-1|.|TRBV7-2|15|.
TGTGCCAGCAGCTTAGATGGGGGAGGATACACTGAAGCTTTCTTT
CASSLDGGGYTEAFF
>TRBJ1-3|.|TRBV6-2/TRBV6-3|14|once
TGTGCCAGCAGTTGGGCGTCGACAGGAAACACCATATATTTT
CASSWASTGNTIYF
>TRBJ2-5|TRBD2|TRBV9|16|.
TGTGCCAGCAGCGTAGGACTAGCGGGAGGCAAAGAGACCCAGTACTTC
CASSVGLAGGKETQYF
>TRBJ1-1|.|TRBV30|16|.
TGTGCCTGGGAAGATACATGGCCGGCGGCGAACACTGAAGCTTTCTTT
CAWEDTWPAANTEAFF
>TRBJ2-2|.|TRBV12-3/TRBV12-4|13|.
TGTGCCAGCAGCCGACAGGAAGCCGGGGAGCTGTTTTTT
CASSRQEAGELFF
>TRBJ1-4|TRBD1|TRBV10-1|20|.
TGCGCCACTCCACAGGGGGTGCCGAGAAAGAGACGTCTAAATAATGAAAAACTGTTTTTT
CATPQGVPRKRRLNNEKLFF
>TRBJ1-4|TRBD1|TRBV7-8|16|.
TGTGCCAGCAGCCTATCGGCCGGGACAGGGGGTGGAAAACTGTTTTTT
CASSLSAGTGGGKLFF
>TRBJ1-2|TRBD1|TRBV27|15|.
TGTGCCAGCAGTTCAACAGGGGGCGCGGTGTATGGCTACACCTTC
CASSSTGGAVYGYTF
>TRBJ2-2|.|TRBV6-1|16|.
TGTGCCAGCAGTGATGCCGGGATCTCGAACACCGGGGAGCTGTTTTTT
CASSDAGISNTGELFF
>TRBJ2-1|TRBD1|TRBV13|17|.
TGTGCCAGCAGCTTAGGCGTAAGGACAGGGATCCACAATGAGCAGTTCTTC
CASSLGVRTGIHNEQFF
>TRBJ1-1|.|TRBV20-1|11|once
TGCAGTGCTAGACCTACAGGTGAAGCTTTCTTT
CSARPTGEAFF
>TRBJ1-3|.|TRBV2|12|.
TGTGCCGACAGCCCCTCTGGAAACACCATATATTTT
CADSPSGNTIYF
>TRBJ2-4|.|TRBV2|15|.
TGTGCCAGCAGTGAGTACAGGGTGGCCAAAAACATTCAGTACTTC
CASSEYRVAKNIQYF
>TRBJ1-2|.|TRBV7-2|14|.
TGTGCCAGCAGCTTAATGTCTGGCGGCTATGGCTACACCTTC
CASSLMSGGYGYTF
>TRBJ1-1|.|TRBV6-5|12|.
TGTGCCAGCAGTAGAGCCAACACTGAAGCTTTCTTT
CASSRANTEAFF
>TRBJ1-2|.|TRBV12-3/TRBV12-4|13|.
TGTGCCAGCAGCTCTGGGCCAGGAAATGGCTACACCTTC
CASSSGPGNGYTF
>TRBJ1-6|TRBD1|TRBV2|16|.
TGTGCCAGCAGAACCCGGGACAGTCTCTATAATTCACCCCTCCACTTT
CASRTRDSLYNSPLHF
>TRBJ2-1|.|TRBV11-3|16|.
TGTGCCAGCAGCCTCGGTGCGGTGTCGGACTACAATGAGCAGTTCTTC
CASSLGAVSDYNEQFF
>TRBJ1-2|.|TRBV10-2|13|once
TGCGCCAGCAGTGAGGGCGGGGACTATGGCTACACCTTC
CASSEGGDYGYTF
>TRBJ1-1|.|TRBV5-1|13|.
TGCGCCAGCGGGAGGCGTGCTGACACTGAAGCTTTCTTT
CASGRRADTEAFF
>TRBJ2-5|TRBD1|TRBV27|16|.
TGTGCCAGCAGTCTCGGGACAGGGGGCGCCCAAGAGACCCAGTACTTC
CASSLGTGGAQETQYF
>TRBJ2-2|TRBD1|TRBV7-6|17|.
TGTGCCAGCAGCCAGGACAGGGGATTAGCGAACACCGGGGAGCTGTTTTTT
CASSQDRGLANTGELFF
>TRBJ2-3|TRBD1|TRBV10-3|16|.
TGTGCCATCAGTGAGTTCAACAGGGGGAATCCAGATACGCAGTATTTT
CAISEFNRGNPDTQYF
>TRBJ1-6|.|TRBV5-1|15|.
TGCGCCAGCAGCTTTAACGGCCAGGGTAGTTCACCCCTCCACTTT
CASSFNGQGSSPLHF
>TRBJ2-3|.|TRBV28|14|.
TGTGCCAGCAACTTCGGGACACGCACAGATACGCAGTATTTT
CASNFGTRTDTQYF
>TRBJ1-1|.|TRBV21-1|15|.
TGTGCCAGCAGCGCTACCGACAGGGAGGTAACTGAAGCTTTCTTT
CASSATDREVTEAFF
>TRBJ1-4|.|TRBV7-8|15|.
TGTGCCAGCAGCGCCCGTGGGGAGACTAATGAAAAACTGTTTTTT
CASSARGETNEKLFF
>TRBJ2-3|.|TRBV19|14|.
TGTGCCAGTAGTATAATCAGGGGTTCAGATACGCAGTATTTT
CASSIIRGSDTQYF
>TRBJ1-1|.|TRBV5-5|13|.
TGTGCCAGCAGCTTGGGTTATTACACTGAAGCTTTCTTT
CASSLGYYTEAFF
>TRBJ2-2|TRBD2|TRBV11-3|18|.
TGTGCCAGCAGCCCTGGGACTAGCGGGGGGGCTCTAACCGGGGAGCTGTTTTTT
CASSPGTSGGALTGELFF